The 27 T cell receptor beta chains below all came from one sample that was sequenced in a study of T cell changes during pregnancy in multiple sclerosis. Sequencing was performed with immunoSEQ multiplex PCR; in TCRdb, only in-frame clones are kept and a portion is missing. The data show about 38,000 clones, 91% seen once. Sample: CD8+ T cells from peripheral blood mononuclear cells, taken after pregnancy. Source of these receptors: a female donor with multiple sclerosis, enrolled in a pregnancy study.

The CDR3 here is CASSDRLAGGPVETQYF. The CDR3, as DNA: TGTGCCAGCAGTGATAGGCTAGCGGGGGGGCCGGTAGAGACCCAGTACTTC. The rearrangement joins TRBV2 to TRBJ2-5, with 12 positions matching TRBD2. In germline, CDR1 is SNHLY, CDR2 FYNNEI. J gave up 4 bases and V 3 bases, and 9 bases lay outside the gene matches. This CDR3 has 17 residues.

This chain links TRBV21-1 with TRBJ1-4; TRBD1 reflects the table's D call only, with no check against the DNA. TRBV21-1 is classified as a pseudogene. CDR3 length: 15 residues. The CDR3 DNA is TGTGCCAGCAGCAAACCCCAGGGCCGTAATGAAAAACTGTTTTTT. Translation: CASSKPQGRNEKLFF.

The chain employs TRBV19 and TRBJ1-6; no clear D. V was cut by 2 bases and J by 9 bases, with 11 bases left in between. The germline V gene has CDR1 LNHDA and CDR2 SQIVND (reference sequence). The CDR3 totals 14 residues. The chain's CDR3 is CASSIWAFISPLHF. In DNA, the CDR3 is TGTGCCAGTAGTATATGGGCCTTTATTTCACCCCTCCACTTT.

The count of this clone is one. The chain joins TRBV19 to TRBJ2-2, with D tentatively TRBD2 (7 bases). Germline V gives CDR1 LNHDA, CDR2 SQIVND (reference sequence). V was trimmed by 11 bases and J by 7 bases, leaving 11 bases between them. The CDR3 runs 11 residues. CDR3 protein: CAGGGGGELFF. In nucleotides, the CDR3 is TGTGCCGGAGGGGGGGGCGGGGAGCTGTTTTTT.

The chain employs TRBV6-5 and TRBJ2-7, with a tentative D call TRBD1 (5 bases). CDR1 MNHEY and CDR2 SVGAGI come from the germline V gene. The CDR3 is 15 amino acids. The germline V and J ends were trimmed by 6 bases and 3 bases, with 18 bases remaining between them. CDR3 residues: CASRQQVLHFYEQYF. The CDR3 nucleotides read TGTGCCAGCAGGCAACAGGTACTCCACTTCTACGAGCAGTACTTC.

The chain employs TRBV5-5 and TRBJ1-1, with 10 nucleotides matching TRBD1. V trimming: 0 bases; J trimming: 2 bases; junction bases outside the gene matches: 7. Germline CDR1 SGHKS, CDR2 YYEKEE (reference sequence). The CDR3 covers 17 residues. The CDR3 sequence is CASSLGPTGGLNTEAFF. The CDR3 nucleotides read TGTGCCAGCAGCTTGGGCCCGACAGGGGGCCTTAACACTGAAGCTTTCTTT.

This chain links TRBV15 with TRBJ2-2, with 9 bases lining up with TRBD1. The CDR3 covers 20 residues. Looked up from germline, CDR1 is LNHNV and CDR2 is YYDKDF (reference sequence). The J segment lost 5 bases and the V segment lost 4 bases, leaving 20 bases of the junction unmatched. CDR3 loop: CATSTESRTGVLGTTGELFF. CDR3 bases: TGTGCCACCAGCACCGAGAGTAGGACAGGGGTCCTAGGAACAACCGGGGAGCTGTTTTTT.

As to this clone: Germline is not matched at one junction end, which may reflect a read error. The gene calls are TRBV7-2 and TRBJ2-7; the match to TRBD2 covers 8 bases. There are 14 residues in the CDR3. Germline CDR1 and CDR2: SGHTA and FQGNSA. CDR3 nucleotide sequence: TGTGCCAGCAGCATAGCGGGGCGCGACTACGAGCAGTACTTC. The encoded protein is CASSIAGRDYEQYF.

The V and J genes are TRBV2 and TRBJ2-1; 11 nucleotides match TRBD2. The germline V gene has CDR1 SNHLY and CDR2 FYNNEI. The CDR3 extends over 16 amino acids. The junction had 2 bases not matched to a gene; V was cut back by 2 bases and J by 2 bases. The DNA of the CDR3 is TGTGCCAGCAGTGAAATAGCGGGAGGGCCCTACAATGAGCAGTTCTTC. Amino acids: CASSEIAGGPYNEQFF.

The chain has TRBV4-1 and TRBJ1-1; no firm D call. CDR1 MGHRA and CDR2 YSYEKL come from the germline V gene. This CDR3 spans 15 amino acids. V gave up 0 bases and J gave up 1 base, with 9 bases separating them. CDR3 amino acids: CASSQDSHPNTEAFF. The CDR3 DNA reads TGCGCCAGCAGCCAAGATTCACACCCGAACACTGAAGCTTTCTTT.

This clone was observed a single time. The genes are TRBV19 and TRBJ2-5; tentatively, D is TRBD2 (5 bases). This CDR3 is built from 14 residues. V was pared by 6 bases and J by 5 bases, with 16 bases between. Germline V gives CDR1 LNHDA, CDR2 SQIVND (reference sequence). The CDR3 sequence: CASSPYRGEETQYF. CDR3 nucleotide sequence: TGTGCCAGTAGCCCATATCGGGGAGAGGAGACCCAGTACTTC.

The chain links TRBV5-1 to TRBJ2-1; no clear D gene. V shed 7 bases and J shed 2 bases, with 4 bases lying between them. The CDR3 extends over 11 amino acids. Germline values: CDR1 SGHRS, CDR2 YFSETQ. The CDR3 coding sequence is TGCGCCAGCCACACCTACAATGAGCAGTTCTTC. Its protein is CASHTYNEQFF.

V is TRBV27 and J is TRBJ1-5; tentative D call: TRBD1 (6 bases). Looked up from germline, CDR1 is MNHEY and CDR2 is SMNVEV (reference sequence). The CDR3 contains 14 residues. Trimming pared 6 bases from V and 9 bases from J, leaving 18 bases between. The DNA for the CDR3 is TGTGCCAGCAGCCCACCCCCCGGACAGACGCCCCAGCATTTT. Residues: CASSPPPGQTPQHF.

The J gene is TRBJ2-7, the V gene TRBV15; possible D gene TRBD2, 5 bases. The CDR3 is made up of 12 amino acids. Between the trimmed V and J ends, which lost 0 bases and 5 bases, there was a span of 5 bases. Germline CDR1 reads LNHNV; CDR2 reads YYDKDF (reference sequence). CDR3 coding DNA: TGTGCCACCAGCAGAGAGGAGGACGAGCAGTACTTC. It encodes CATSREEDEQYF.

V gene TRBV27 combines with J gene TRBJ1-1, with a possible D match to TRBD1 (5 bases). V dropped 2 bases and J dropped 6 bases, with 10 bases sitting between them. This CDR3 has 13 residues. Germline CDR1 MNHEY, CDR2 SMNVEV (reference sequence). CDR3 sequence: CASSLPGFAEAFF. The DNA for the CDR3 is TGTGCCAGCAGTTTACCAGGGTTCGCTGAAGCTTTCTTT.

J is TRBJ1-4 and V is TRBV9, with 8 bases identical to TRBD1. The CDR3 consists of 14 residues. Germline trimming cut 2 bases from V and 7 bases from J; bases unmatched to any gene: 4. Germline V lookup: CDR1 SGDLS, CDR2 YYNGEE. This chain's CDR3 is CASSVGDRGEKLFF. CDR3 nucleotides: TGTGCCAGCAGCGTGGGAGACAGGGGTGAAAAACTGTTTTTT.

V is TRBV15 and J is TRBJ2-1; D is unclear. This CDR3 contains 14 residues. CDR1 and CDR2 (germline): LNHNV, YYDKDF (reference sequence). The ends were cut back, 0 bases at V and 8 bases at J, with 11 bases in the middle. CDR3 nucleotide sequence: TGTGCCACCAGCAGAGATGGAGCCGGCGATGAGCAGTTCTTC. It codes for CATSRDGAGDEQFF.

The chain joins TRBV6-5 to TRBJ2-5; maybe TRBD1 (6 bases). This CDR3 has 13 amino acids. The V end lost 6 bases, the J end lost 4 bases, and 12 bases lay between the germline ends. CDR1 MNHEY and CDR2 SVGAGI come from the germline V gene. The CDR3 sequence is CASRSTGRETQYF. In DNA form, the CDR3 reads TGTGCCAGCAGATCTACAGGGAGAGAGACCCAGTACTTC.

This chain links TRBV29-1 with TRBJ1-2, with 8 bases identical to TRBD1. The CDR3 contains 15 residues. With V trimmed by 4 bases and J by 4 bases, 11 bases remained unmatched. Germline CDR1 and CDR2: SQVTM and ANQGSEA. The CDR3 reads CSVAERQGAFYGYTF. The CDR3 DNA reads TGCAGCGTTGCAGAAAGGCAGGGGGCGTTCTATGGCTACACCTTC.

The genes are TRBV6-1 and TRBJ1-1; tentative D call: TRBD1 (5 bases). The germline CDR1 and CDR2 sequences are MNHNS and SASEGT. This CDR3 region has 13 residues. V lost 1 base, J lost 6 bases, and 9 bases lay in between. The CDR3 reads CASSEVAGPEAFF. As DNA, the CDR3 is TGTGCCAGCAGTGAAGTGGCAGGGCCTGAAGCTTTCTTT.

The V and J genes are TRBV7-8 and TRBJ2-1; 10 bases align to TRBD2. Germline V gives CDR1 SGHVS, CDR2 FQNEAQ. CDR3 length: 16 residues. The J segment lost 1 base and the V segment lost 5 bases, leaving 5 bases of the junction unmatched. CDR3 sequence reads: CASSQAAGGSYNEQFF. The CDR3 nucleotides read TGTGCCAGCAGCCAAGCAGCGGGGGGGTCCTACAATGAGCAGTTCTTC.

This clone was detected only a few times. The chain links TRBV7-9 to TRBJ2-5; 9 nucleotides align to TRBD1. Germline lookup yields CDR1 SEHNR and CDR2 FQNEAQ (reference sequence). The CDR3 sequence is 15 residues long. V shed 4 bases, J shed 3 bases, and the junction held 6 bases outside the gene matches. The CDR3 loop is CASSSPDRGEETQYF. In DNA form, the CDR3 reads TGTGCCAGCAGCTCGCCGGACAGGGGAGAAGAGACCCAGTACTTC. Together with reference TRBV7-9 and TRBJ2-5, the CDR3 gives the full variable domain: DTGVSQNPRHKITKRGQNVTFRCDPISEHNRLYWYRQTLGQGPEFLTYFQNEAQLEKSRLLSDRFSAERPKGSFSTLEIQRTEQGDSAMYLCASSSPDRGEETQYFGPGTRLLVL.

The chain has TRBV7-9 and TRBJ2-3, with D possibly TRBD2 on 7 matching bases. This CDR3 region has 16 residues. V lost 7 bases and J 2 bases, leaving 19 bases between the germline ends. Germline V CDR1 and CDR2: SEHNR, FQNEAQ (reference sequence). CDR3 loop: CASKAGEGGTTDTQYF. The CDR3 nucleotides read TGTGCCAGCAAGGCGGGGGAGGGGGGGACCACAGATACGCAGTATTTT.

The V gene is TRBV14, the J gene TRBJ2-2; TRBD2 matches 7 bases. V shed 11 bases, J shed 5 bases, and the junction held 8 bases outside the gene matches. CDR1 is SGHDN, CDR2 FVKESK, per germline. CDR3 length equals 13 residues. The CDR3 loop is CAEPREGTGELFF. The CDR3 DNA sequence: TGTGCCGAACCCAGGGAGGGGACCGGGGAGCTGTTTTTT.

V is TRBV9 and J is TRBJ2-1, with D unresolved. V was trimmed by 4 bases and J by 6 bases, leaving 11 bases between them. The germline CDR1 and CDR2 sequences are SGDLS and YYNGEE. CDR3 length: 13 amino acids. CDR3 in DNA: TGTGCCAGCAGCCCGAACTTAATCAATGAGCAGTTCTTC. Its protein is CASSPNLINEQFF.

About this clone itself: Other nucleotide sequences in the sample specify the same CDR3. This chain connects TRBV27 to TRBJ1-1; perhaps TRBD1 as D (6 bases). Trimming removed 0 bases from V and 0 bases from J, with 8 bases in between. CDR1 and CDR2 from the germline V gene are MNHEY and SMNVEV (reference sequence). The CDR3 extends over 15 amino acids. The CDR3 region is CASSLSTGLNTEAFF. The CDR3 DNA reads TGTGCCAGCAGTTTATCGACAGGATTGAACACTGAAGCTTTCTTT.

The CDR3 bases are TGTGCCAGCAGTGAAGGGGAAACGAATGAGCAGTTCTTC. It translates to CASSEGETNEQFF. The chain uses TRBV6-4 and TRBJ2-1, with D maybe TRBD1 (5 bases). Looked up from germline, CDR1 is MRHNA and CDR2 is SNTAGT. This CDR3 comprises 13 residues. V lost 3 bases and J lost 7, with 10 bases in between.